This is a list of T cell receptor beta chains from one sample in a study of T cell repertoires in cytomegalovirus infection. These TCRs' antigens remain unknown. TCRdb re-called the reads through MiXCR, storing one row per CDR3 protein. The data hold approximately 600,000 distinct CDR3 sequences, with roughly 43% observed a single time. The input for sequencing was cultured PBMCs, taken from culture after CMV antigen stimulation. These receptor sequences come from a human donor in good health (CMV status not recorded). Some clones in this sample may be carry-over from other donors' samples. Both conserved end residues are part of each CDR3. Fields, in order: V gene, J gene, clone size, D gene, CDR3 DNA, CDR3 protein. D genes are given only for firm matches. For some rows the clone size is stated as once, few or many, or as a class when expanded; others skip it.

TRBV12-3/TRBV12-4,TRBJ1-1,few,.,TGTGCCAGCAGCTCAGGAAAGAGAGGCGGCCTCGGCACTGAAGCTTTCTTT,CASSSGKRGGLGTEAFF
TRBV4-1,TRBJ2-3,.,.,TGCGCCAGCAGACCGGGACCAGGCACAGATACGCAGTATTTT,CASRPGPGTDTQYF
TRBV19,TRBJ2-3,once,TRBD2,TGTGCCAGTAGTAACCGAGGGACTAACACAGATACGCAGTATTTT,CASSNRGTNTDTQYF
TRBV11-1,TRBJ1-6,.,TRBD1,TGTGCCAGCAGCAGCCCGGGACAGCCTAATTCACCCCTCCACTTT,CASSSPGQPNSPLHF
TRBV11-2,TRBJ1-2,few,.,TGTGCCAGCAGCTTAGGCAGGGACGATGGCTACACCTTC,CASSLGRDDGYTF
TRBV4-2,TRBJ2-1,.,.,TGTGCCAGCAGCCTAGGTGGCTCGAGTAGTCATGAGCAGTTCTTC,CASSLGGSSSHEQFF
TRBV18,TRBJ2-5,.,TRBD1,TGTGCCAGCTCACCACCGGCGAGGGACAGGCTTCAAGAGACCCAGTACTTC,CASSPPARDRLQETQYF
TRBV5-5,TRBJ1-2,.,TRBD1,TGTGCCAGCAGCCGGGCCTGGACAGGGGCCTCCTATGGCTACACCTTC,CASSRAWTGASYGYTF
TRBV3-1,TRBJ2-1,.,.,TGTGCCAGCAGCCAAAATAGCGACTCCTACAATGAGCAGTTCTTC,CASSQNSDSYNEQFF
TRBV12-3/TRBV12-4,TRBJ2-7,few,TRBD2,TGTGCCAGCGCCTGGGCCGGGGGGTACGAGCAGTACTTC,CASAWAGGYEQYF
TRBV7-9,TRBJ2-5,few,.,TGTGCCAGCAGCTTAGGCGCCTCAGGGTATTGGGGAGAGACCCAGTACTTC,CASSLGASGYWGETQYF
TRBV11-2,TRBJ2-5,few,.,TGTGCCAGCAGCTTAGGAGGTCTACCTGGGGGGGAGACCCAGTACTTC,CASSLGGLPGGETQYF
TRBV6-5,TRBJ2-1,.,.,TGTGCCAGCAGGCGGATCAACCATGAGCAGTTCTTC,CASRRINHEQFF
TRBV4-3,TRBJ2-3,.,TRBD2,TGCGCCAGCAGCCAGCAGAGGGGACTAGCGGGTTACACAGATACGCAGTATTTT,CASSQQRGLAGYTDTQYF
TRBV7-2,TRBJ1-1,few,.,TGTGCCAGCAGCTACGGGAGGGGAGTTGGCGAAGCTTTCTTT,CASSYGRGVGEAFF
TRBV7-2,TRBJ1-1,many,.,TGTGCCAGCAGCTTCGACGGGAACACTGAAGCTTTCTTT,CASSFDGNTEAFF
TRBV6-1,TRBJ1-5,.,.,TGTGCCAGCAGTGATTGGCCCGGGAGACAGCCCCAGCATTTT,CASSDWPGRQPQHF
TRBV7-9,TRBJ2-1,.,TRBD2,TGTGCCAGCAGCTTCGGACTTCCCGGGGGGAATGAGCAGTTCTTC,CASSFGLPGGNEQFF
TRBV7-7,TRBJ2-5,few,.,TGTGCCAGCAGCTTAAATCCGGGGCCCCAAGAGACCCAGTACTTC,CASSLNPGPQETQYF
TRBV7-2,TRBJ2-5,.,.,TGTGCCAGCAGCTTAGCCCCCCCGGAGACCCAGTACTTC,CASSLAPPETQYF
TRBV6-1,TRBJ2-1,few,.,TGTGCCAGCAGCCACTATCCGGGTGGGATAAGGGATGAGCAGTTCTTC,CASSHYPGGIRDEQFF
TRBV7-6,TRBJ2-7,few,.,TGTGCCAGCAGCTTACCCCGGTCAGGGGGGGCCCCCTACGAGCAGTACTTC,CASSLPRSGGAPYEQYF
TRBV7-6,TRBJ2-3,.,.,TGTGCCAGCAGCCCATGGGACCGCCAAACAGATACGCAGTATTTT,CASSPWDRQTDTQYF
TRBV2,TRBJ1-5,.,.,TGTGCCAGCAGTGAGAGGAGTGGCAATCAGCCCCAGCATTTT,CASSERSGNQPQHF
TRBV7-2,TRBJ1-1,few,.,TGTGCCAGCAGCTCCCCCAGTATAAGGAACACTGAAGCTTTCTTT,CASSSPSIRNTEAFF
TRBV5-4,TRBJ2-3,.,.,TGTGCCAGCAGCATAGGACGATCCTCTAGCACAGATACGCAGTATTTT,CASSIGRSSSTDTQYF
TRBV11-3,TRBJ2-1,.,.,TGTGCCAGCAGCTTATTCTTTGAAAATGAGCAGTTCTTC,CASSLFFENEQFF
TRBV4-1,TRBJ1-3,.,TRBD1,TGCGCCAGCAGCCAAGATACAGGGGGAGGAAACACCATATATTTT,CASSQDTGGGNTIYF
TRBV15,TRBJ2-3,.,.,TGTGCCACCAGCAGAGATTATCCGGCCAGGGTTAGGGCAGATACGCAGTATTTT,CATSRDYPARVRADTQYF
TRBV2,TRBJ2-2,.,TRBD1,TGTGCCAGCAGTGTAAGGCAGGGGGCAACCGGGGAGCTGTTTTTT,CASSVRQGATGELFF
TRBV20-1,TRBJ2-1,.,.,TGCAGTGCTAGGAGGGGGTTGGAGTGGGATGAGCAGTTCTTC,CSARRGLEWDEQFF
TRBV10-3,TRBJ1-4,.,.,TGTGCCACTAAAGATGGGCCTAGACAAAAACTGTTTTTT,CATKDGPRQKLFF
TRBV2,TRBJ2-1,few,TRBD1,TGTGCCAGCAGTCCCCAGGGGGCTCGCTCCTACAATGAGCAGTTCTTC,CASSPQGARSYNEQFF
TRBV5-4,TRBJ1-4,many,TRBD1,TGTGCCAGCAGCCTCTGGGCAGGGGGCATGGTTAATGAAAAACTGTTTTTT,CASSLWAGGMVNEKLFF
TRBV6-1,TRBJ1-5,.,TRBD1,TGTGCCAGCAGTGAAGCCGGGGACAGGCATAGCAATCAGCCCCAGCATTTT,CASSEAGDRHSNQPQHF
TRBV20-1,TRBJ2-1,many,.,TGCAGTGCTAGAGTTTTCGGGCCTAGGGGGATGTCCTACAATGAGCAGTTCTTC,CSARVFGPRGMSYNEQFF
TRBV12-3/TRBV12-4,TRBJ2-3,.,.,TGTGCCAGCAGTTTAGCGCTTGATAACACAGATACGCAGTATTTT,CASSLALDNTDTQYF
TRBV28,TRBJ2-3,.,.,TGTGCCAGCAGTACGCTCATTATTGTAGGTACAGATACGCAGTATTTT,CASSTLIIVGTDTQYF